Below are 29 T cell receptor beta chains sequenced from a single sample in a study of cytomegalovirus exposure and HLA in healthy donors. PCR was performed using 60 Vbeta and 13 Jbeta primers. Measured with immunoSEQ multiplex PCR; TCRdb has only the in-frame clones, and not every one. The sample includes 230,000 or so clones, around nine tenths of them seen just once. Sequenced: PBMCs. All receptors come from a girl under 10 years old in good health and CMV-seronegative.

Note on this clone: At one end, the junction sequence differs from germline, possibly due to a read error. The rearrangement joins TRBV2 to TRBJ1-6; possibly TRBD1 for D (5 bases). Germline V CDR1 and CDR2: SNHLY, FYNNEI. This CDR3 comprises 14 residues. CDR3 in DNA: TGTGCCAGCAGGGAAGGACAACCCAATTCACCCCTCCACTTT. This sequence encodes CASREGQPNSPLHF.

The chain is built from TRBV6-1 and TRBJ1-5, with D perhaps matching TRBD1 (6 bases). The V and J ends lost 4 bases and 3 bases respectively, with 10 bases between them. Germline V gene lookup returns CDR1 MNHNS and CDR2 SASEGT. The CDR3 has 14 residues. The CDR3 is CASSGDTNNQPQHF. The CDR3 DNA is TGTGCCAGCAGTGGGGACACTAACAATCAGCCCCAGCATTTT.

This sequence joins TRBV4-2 and TRBJ1-2; D ambiguous. CDR1 and CDR2 from the germline V gene are LGHNA and YNFKEQ. V shed 3 bases and J shed 4 bases, with 12 bases lying between them. This CDR3 comprises 14 residues. This CDR3 reads CASSQRGQTYGYTF. CDR3 sequence (DNA): TGTGCCAGCAGCCAGCGAGGCCAAACCTATGGCTACACCTTC.

V gene TRBV5-6 combines with J gene TRBJ2-5; 8 nucleotides line up with TRBD1. The tail of the sequence fits TRBJ2-7 better, so the J call may be wrong. The CDR3 is made up of 13 amino acids. CDR1 SGHDT and CDR2 YYEEEE come from the germline V gene. CDR3 DNA: TGTGCCAGCAGCTCCGACAGGGGCTACGAGCAGTACTTC. This gives the protein CASSSDRGYEQYF.

The J gene is TRBJ2-6, the V gene TRBV18; TRBD1 agrees at 7 bases. Germline assignment: CDR1 KGHSH and CDR2 LQKENI. Germline trimming cut 3 bases from V and 1 base from J; bases unmatched to any gene: 9. The CDR3 is 18 residues long. CDR3 DNA sequence: TGTGCCAGCTCACCTGGGACAGCTGGATTTTCTGGGGCCAACGTCCTGACTTTC. Translating it yields CASSPGTAGFSGANVLTF.

The chain is built from TRBV28 and TRBJ1-6; 9 positions match TRBD1. This CDR3 has 16 amino acids. The germline V gene has CDR1 MDHEN and CDR2 SYDVKM. V trimming: 2 bases; J trimming: 14 bases; junction bases outside the gene matches: 13. The CDR3 DNA is TGTGCCAGCAGTTTAGCCGAGGGACAGGGAGTTCTTTCCCTCCACTTT. It yields the protein CASSLAEGQGVLSLHF.

The chain recombines TRBV9 with TRBJ2-1, with D possibly TRBD1 on 5 matching bases. From germline, CDR1 is SGDLS and CDR2 YYNGEE. The CDR3 runs 16 residues. V was clipped by 0 bases and J by 8 bases, with 18 bases between them. This chain's CDR3 is CASSVATQGGLYEQFF. CDR3 DNA sequence: TGTGCCAGCAGCGTAGCTACCCAGGGTGGGCTGTATGAGCAGTTCTTC.

This clone was observed a few times. The DNA of the CDR3 is TGTGCCAGCAGCCCCGGGGTAGCGGGAGTGGGTGAGCAGTACTTC. It yields the protein CASSPGVAGVGEQYF. V gene TRBV11-2 combines with J gene TRBJ2-7, with 9 bases fitting TRBD2. The V and J ends lost 5 bases and 7 bases, in that order; junction bases with no gene match: 12. This CDR3 comprises 15 residues. Germline CDR1 and CDR2: SGHAT and FQNNGV.

The chain employs TRBV5-6 and TRBJ1-5; TRBD1 matches 9 bases. V was pared by 4 bases and J by 4 bases, with 3 bases of the junction left unmatched. Germline loops: CDR1 SGHDT, CDR2 YYEEEE. The CDR3 contains 14 residues. The CDR3 region is CASSMGQGNQPQHF. As DNA, the CDR3 is TGTGCCAGCAGCATGGGACAGGGAAATCAGCCCCAGCATTTT.

This clone was detected a few times. The chain couples TRBV19 to TRBJ1-5; the match to TRBD1 covers 9 bases. The CDR3 is 14 amino acids. Germline trimming cut 8 bases from V and 7 bases from J; bases unmatched to any gene: 9. CDR1 is LNHDA, CDR2 SQIVND, per germline (reference sequence). DNA of the CDR3: TGTGCCAGTGGAGAACAGGGGGCAGCACAGCCCCAGCATTTT. Its translation: CASGEQGAAQPQHF.

This clone was observed a few times. The DNA of the CDR3 is TGCGCCAGCAGCTTGGAAGGACTCAACACTGAAGCTTTCTTT. This translates into CASSLEGLNTEAFF. The J gene is TRBJ1-1, the V gene TRBV5-1; no reliable D call. V lost 0 bases and J lost 2, with 8 bases in between. The germline CDR1 and CDR2 sequences are SGHRS and YFSETQ. CDR3 length: 14 amino acids.

The gene calls are TRBV7-9 and TRBJ2-5, with TRBD2 matching 14 bases. CDR1 and CDR2 (germline): SEHNR, FQNEAQ (reference sequence). The CDR3 length is 18 residues. With V trimmed by 3 bases and J by 1 base, 7 bases remained unmatched. The CDR3 region has the DNA TGTGCCAGCAGCTTTAGTTGGGGGACTAGCGGGAGCCAAGAGACCCAGTACTTC. Protein sequence: CASSFSWGTSGSQETQYF.

The genes are TRBV2 and TRBJ2-3, with a possible D match to TRBD2 (5 bases). The V end lost 8 bases, the J end lost 3 bases, and 18 bases lay between the germline ends. The CDR3 is 15 amino acids. The V gene's germline CDR1 is SNHLY and CDR2 FYNNEI. For the CDR3, the DNA is TGTGCCAGCTTGAACACCCGGATAGCGACAGATACGCAGTATTTT. It encodes CASLNTRIATDTQYF.

Written as DNA, the CDR3 is TGTGCCAGCAGTGTTACAGGGGGCGAGGACACTGAAGCTTTCTTT. It yields the protein CASSVTGGEDTEAFF. The rearrangement links TRBV6-5 to TRBJ1-1; 9 bases align to TRBD1. V trimming: 5 bases; J trimming: 3 bases; junction bases outside the gene matches: 7. The CDR3 has 15 residues. Germline lookup yields CDR1 MNHEY and CDR2 SVGAGI.

This chain joins TRBV11-1 and TRBJ1-1; D is unresolved. Between the trimmed V and J ends, which lost 6 bases and 11 bases, there was a span of 13 bases. The V gene's germline CDR1 is SGHAT and CDR2 FQDESV (reference sequence). The CDR3 is 11 residues long. The CDR3 DNA reads TGTGCCAGCAGGATCGAAGGAGAGGCTTTCTTT. Translation: CASRIEGEAFF.

In this sample, this clone turned up once. The rearrangement uses TRBV9 and TRBJ1-2, with D perhaps matching TRBD1 (6 bases). Per the germline V gene, CDR1 is SGDLS and CDR2 is YYNGEE. V gave up 0 bases and J gave up 6 bases, with 18 bases separating them. This CDR3 comprises 16 residues. CDR3 nucleotides: TGTGCCAGCAGCGTAGTATCGGCAGGGGAATTTCATGGCTACACCTTC. As protein: CASSVVSAGEFHGYTF.

The chain carries TRBV28 and TRBJ1-1; D remains ambiguous. Trimming shortened V by 6 bases and J by 6 bases, and 14 bases separated the two germline ends. CDR1 MDHEN and CDR2 SYDVKM come from the germline V gene. The CDR3 sequence is 13 residues long. The CDR3, as DNA: TGTGCCAGCAGCCTCCCTCAATCGGCTGAAGCTTTCTTT. Protein product: CASSLPQSAEAFF. Full variable domain (rest looked up from reference TRBV28 and TRBJ1-1): DVKVTQSSRYLVKRTGEKVFLECVQDMDHENMFWYRQDPGLGLRLIYFSYDVKMKEKGDIPEGYSVSREKKERFSLILESASTNQTSMYLCASSLPQSAEAFFGQGTRLTVV.

CDR3 DNA sequence: TGTGCCTGGAGTGGGGGAACAGGGGGATCACCCCTCCACTTT. Translation: CAWSGGTGGSPLHF. The J gene is TRBJ1-6, the V gene TRBV30; the match to TRBD1 covers 8 bases. V lost 1 base, J lost 10 bases, and 6 bases stayed unmatched. Germline V gives CDR1 GTSNPN, CDR2 SVGIG (reference sequence). CDR3 length equals 14 residues. The full variable domain, its missing parts supplied by reference TRBV30 and TRBJ1-6, is SQTIHQWPATLVQPVGSPLSLECTVEGTSNPNLYWYRQAAGRGLQLLFYSVGIGQISSEVPQNLSASRPQDRQFILSSKKLLLSDSGFYLCAWSGGTGGSPLHFGNGTRLTVT.

This clone showed up just once. The chain couples TRBV2 to TRBJ2-3, with TRBD2 matching over 9 bases. The CDR3 is made up of 16 amino acids. V shed 4 bases, J shed 3 bases, and the junction held 8 bases outside the gene matches. CDR1 SNHLY and CDR2 FYNNEI come from the germline V gene. The CDR3 nucleotides read TGTGCCAGCAGTGTCGGAGCGGGGGGCCGTACAGATACGCAGTATTTT. It yields the protein CASSVGAGGRTDTQYF.

The chain links TRBV30 to TRBJ1-2; D is ambiguous. CDR3 length: 13 amino acids. CDR1 and CDR2 from the germline V gene are GTSNPN and SVGIG (reference sequence). The V end lost 2 bases, the J end lost 2 bases, and 9 bases lay between the germline ends. Here the CDR3 DNA reads TGTGCCTGGAGTTTTGGAGTGAACTATGGCTACACCTTC. This sequence encodes CAWSFGVNYGYTF.

J is TRBJ2-7 and V is TRBV6-5; D is unresolved. The ends were cut back, 6 bases at V and 3 bases at J, with 15 bases in the middle. In germline, CDR1 is MNHEY, CDR2 SVGAGI. The CDR3 runs to 14 residues. CDR3 protein: CASSPVGSSYEQYF. The CDR3 DNA sequence: TGTGCCAGCAGCCCCGTTGGTAGCAGCTACGAGCAGTACTTC.

The CDR3 DNA is TGTGCCAGCAGCGCACAGAACACCGGGGAGCTGTTTTTT. As protein: CASSAQNTGELFF. V and J are TRBV9 and TRBJ2-2; unclear D gene. The V end lost 3 bases, the J end lost 1 base, and 4 bases lay between the germline ends. This CDR3 comprises 13 residues. Germline V gene data show CDR1 as SGDLS and CDR2 as YYNGEE.

This clone was recorded once. The chain has TRBV7-6 and TRBJ2-1; 9 nucleotides match TRBD2. With 5 bases clipped from V and 6 bases from J, the junction kept 5 bases outside the gene matches. The CDR3 is 14 residues long. Per the germline V gene, CDR1 is SGHVS and CDR2 is FNYEAQ. The CDR3 DNA follows: TGTGCCAGCAGCGTTAGCGGGAGTAGCAATGAGCAGTTCTTC. This sequence encodes CASSVSGSSNEQFF. The entire variable domain, with the rest obtained from reference TRBV7-6 and TRBJ2-1, is as follows: GAGVSQSPRYKVTKRGQDVALRCDPISGHVSLYWYRQALGQGPEFLTYFNYEAQQDKSGLPNDRFSAERPEGSISTLTIQRTEQRDSAMYRCASSVSGSSNEQFFGPGTRLTVL.

This chain links TRBV7-9 with TRBJ2-5; 10 bases fit TRBD2. This CDR3 is built from 16 residues. Germline values: CDR1 SEHNR, CDR2 FQNEAQ (reference sequence). With V trimmed by 4 bases and J by 5 bases, 10 bases remained unmatched. For the CDR3, the DNA is TGTGCCAGCAGCTCTGTACTAGCGGGGTTTTTGGAGACCCAGTACTTC. Translating it yields CASSSVLAGFLETQYF.

The chain carries TRBV4-1 and TRBJ1-2; no reliable D call. The CDR3 is 17 residues long. The germline V and J ends were trimmed by 1 base and 7 bases, with 22 bases remaining between them. Germline V lookup: CDR1 MGHRA, CDR2 YSYEKL. DNA for the CDR3: TGCGCCAGCAGCCAAGTTACCGGGAGCCAGTCCTTCGTTGGCTACACCTTC. Amino acids: CASSQVTGSQSFVGYTF.

The V call is TRBV6-1, the J call TRBJ1-6; 9 bases are shared with TRBD1. The CDR3 sequence is 15 residues long. V lost 4 bases to trimming and J lost 8 bases; unmatched junction nucleotides: 6. The germline V gene encodes CDR1 MNHNS and CDR2 SASEGT. CDR3 nucleotides: TGTGCCAGCAGTGGAATTGACAGGGGGGATTCACCCCTCCACTTT. Its protein product is CASSGIDRGDSPLHF.

The rearrangement uses TRBV27 and TRBJ1-1; the D gene is possibly TRBD1 (6 bases). CDR3 size: 13 residues. Trimming shortened V by 6 bases and J by 1 base, and 9 bases separated the two germline ends. Germline CDR1 and CDR2: MNHEY and SMNVEV (reference sequence). CDR3 sequence (DNA): TGTGCCAGCAGCCGGACAGCGAACACTGAAGCTTTCTTT. As protein: CASSRTANTEAFF.

V gene TRBV5-4 combines with J gene TRBJ2-1, with D perhaps matching TRBD2 (5 bases). This CDR3 region has 15 residues. Germline V lookup: CDR1 SGHNT, CDR2 YYREEE (reference sequence). Trimming cost V 1 base and J 2 bases, with 10 bases left between them. The CDR3 sequence: CASSLRELTYNEQFF. The CDR3 bases are TGTGCCAGCAGCTTGAGGGAGCTAACCTACAATGAGCAGTTCTTC.

The chain joins TRBV25-1 to TRBJ2-6; 11 nucleotides align to TRBD1. Unmatched junction bases numbered 6, after V lost 3 bases and J lost 2 bases. Germline V gene data show CDR1 as MGHDK and CDR2 as SYGVNS. The CDR3 extends over 18 amino acids. For the CDR3, the DNA is TGTGCCAGCAGTGAGCTCGGACAGGGGGCTGCTGGGGCCAACGTCCTGACTTTC. Encoded protein: CASSELGQGAAGANVLTF.